This T cell receptor (beta chain) is from a study of tumor and adjacent non-tumor tissue in lung cancer. As for the study in general: The patients, 10 men and about five women, were roughly 30 to 76 with stage I to III disease.

No cell sorting was done before RNA was extracted from the tissue. The library came from three nested PCR rounds adapted from ARM-PCR protocols. TCRdb re-called the multiplex PCR reads with MiXCR, one entry per CDR3 protein. The table lists 220,000 or so distinct CDR3 sequences, 70% to 75% of them singletons. As concerns this clonotype: Germline and junction disagree at one end, which may indicate a read error.

The CDR3 extends over 14 amino acids. The germline V gene has CDR1 SGHNT and CDR2 YENEEA. The sequence was collected from a man in his sixties with non-small cell lung cancer. The chain has TRBV11-3 and TRBJ2-7; no definite D call. The sample consisted of lung tumor tissue. The CDR3 here is CASRFGSRADEQYF. Written as DNA, the CDR3 is TGTGCCAGCAGATTCGGGTCCCGTGCAGACGAACAGTACTTC.